Listed below are T cell receptor beta chains from one sample, sequenced in a study of cytomegalovirus exposure and HLA in healthy donors. Sequenced by immunoSEQ multiplex PCR; TCRdb stores in-frame clones only, minus some. The table shows over 100,000 clones, with 8.9% occurring only once. The specimen was PBMCs. Receptors were obtained from a woman in her thirties or forties in good health and CMV-seropositive. The CDR3 runs from the conserved cysteine through the conserved F or W. Each record gives: CDR3 DNA, CDR3 protein, V gene, J gene, clone size, D gene. A D gene is named only where the DNA matches it firmly. Expanded clones are given a class, and other clones once, few, many or no size at all.

DNA: TGTGCCAGCACGACCACTGGACTAGCGGGGGCCGGAACCGGGGAGCTGTTTTTT; CDR3: CASTTTGLAGAGTGELFF; V: TRBV5-8; J: TRBJ2-2; size: .; D: TRBD2
DNA: TGTGCCAGCAGTGAAATCCGGACAGGGGCAGGCTACACCTTC; CDR3: CASSEIRTGAGYTF; V: TRBV6-1; J: TRBJ1-2; size: few; D: TRBD1
DNA: TGTGCCAGCAGTGGGGATAGGGGGGAGGGCATTCAGTACTTC; CDR3: CASSGDRGEGIQYF; V: TRBV2; J: TRBJ2-4; size: few; D: .
DNA: TGCGCCAGCAGCTTGGAACAGGGTCTCGAGCAGTACTTC; CDR3: CASSLEQGLEQYF; V: TRBV5-1; J: TRBJ2-7; size: few; D: .
DNA: TGTGCCAGCAGCGCAGGGTTAGTCTATGGCTACACCTTC; CDR3: CASSAGLVYGYTF; V: TRBV9; J: TRBJ1-2; size: few; D: .
DNA: TGTGCCAGCTCGCGACAGGGGGCTGAGGGAGAGACCCAGTACTTC; CDR3: CASSRQGAEGETQYF; V: TRBV18; J: TRBJ2-5; size: .; D: TRBD1
DNA: TGTGCCAGCATTCCTGTCTCCGGGACAGACGTCGGTACCCAGTACTTC; CDR3: CASIPVSGTDVGTQYF; V: TRBV27; J: TRBJ2-5; size: .; D: TRBD1
DNA: TGTGCCAGCAGCGTAGATGTCCAGGGGGCGTTAACTGGAAACACCATATATTTT; CDR3: CASSVDVQGALTGNTIYF; V: TRBV9; J: TRBJ1-3; size: few; D: TRBD1
DNA: TGTGCCAGCAGCTCGCGAAGTTCGCCCGATGGCTACACCTTC; CDR3: CASSSRSSPDGYTF; V: TRBV11-2; J: TRBJ1-2; size: few; D: .
DNA: TGTGCCAGCAGCGTAGGGGACAGGTTAACCGGGGAGCTGTTTTTT; CDR3: CASSVGDRLTGELFF; V: TRBV9; J: TRBJ2-2; size: .; D: TRBD1
DNA: TGTGCCAGCAGCCTTAGATTGGAGACCCAGTACTTC; CDR3: CASSLRLETQYF; V: TRBV7-2; J: TRBJ2-5; size: .; D: .
DNA: TGTGCCAGCAGCGCCAGGGGACTAGCCTCCTACAATGAGCAGTTCTTC; CDR3: CASSARGLASYNEQFF; V: TRBV9; J: TRBJ2-1; size: .; D: TRBD2
DNA: TGTGCCAGCTCACGGGACAGGGGTTACAATGAGCAGTTCTTC; CDR3: CASSRDRGYNEQFF; V: TRBV18; J: TRBJ2-1; size: .; D: TRBD1
DNA: TGTGCCAGCTCCCTCGGCAGGGGGTACTATGAGCAGTTCTTC; CDR3: CASSLGRGYYEQFF; V: TRBV19; J: TRBJ2-1; size: few; D: TRBD1
DNA: TGTGCCAGCAGCTCCAGTCCCGGAGGGCAGTTCTTC; CDR3: CASSSSPGGQFF; V: TRBV7-2; J: TRBJ2-1; size: few; D: .
DNA: TGCGCCAGCAGCTTAGCGGGGGTCACCGGAAGTGAGCAGTTCTTC; CDR3: CASSLAGVTGSEQFF; V: TRBV5-1; J: TRBJ2-1; size: .; D: TRBD2
DNA: TGTGCCAGCAGTTATAGACAGGGGGCCACTGAAGCTTTCTTT; CDR3: CASSYRQGATEAFF; V: TRBV6-5; J: TRBJ1-1; size: .; D: TRBD1
DNA: TGCGCCAGCAGCACGGGACAGGGGGCATCTAGGGGAAACACCATATATTTT; CDR3: CASSTGQGASRGNTIYF; V: TRBV5-1; J: TRBJ1-3; size: .; D: TRBD1
DNA: TGTGCCAGCAGTTTTGGACAGGGGGCTAACTATGGCTACACCTTC; CDR3: CASSFGQGANYGYTF; V: TRBV28; J: TRBJ1-2; size: few; D: TRBD1
DNA: TGTGCCAGCAGCCTGGAGCGGGGGGTAAAAAAACTGTTTTTT; CDR3: CASSLERGVKKLFF; V: TRBV6-1; J: TRBJ1-4; size: .; D: .
DNA: TGCGCCAGCAGCTTTCAGGGGACACAGAACACTGAAGCTTTCTTT; CDR3: CASSFQGTQNTEAFF; V: TRBV5-1; J: TRBJ1-1; size: .; D: .
DNA: TGTGCCAGCACCCCCATCCCTCAACTATCGAACACCGGGGAGCTGTTTTTT; CDR3: CASTPIPQLSNTGELFF; V: TRBV9; J: TRBJ2-2; size: .; D: .